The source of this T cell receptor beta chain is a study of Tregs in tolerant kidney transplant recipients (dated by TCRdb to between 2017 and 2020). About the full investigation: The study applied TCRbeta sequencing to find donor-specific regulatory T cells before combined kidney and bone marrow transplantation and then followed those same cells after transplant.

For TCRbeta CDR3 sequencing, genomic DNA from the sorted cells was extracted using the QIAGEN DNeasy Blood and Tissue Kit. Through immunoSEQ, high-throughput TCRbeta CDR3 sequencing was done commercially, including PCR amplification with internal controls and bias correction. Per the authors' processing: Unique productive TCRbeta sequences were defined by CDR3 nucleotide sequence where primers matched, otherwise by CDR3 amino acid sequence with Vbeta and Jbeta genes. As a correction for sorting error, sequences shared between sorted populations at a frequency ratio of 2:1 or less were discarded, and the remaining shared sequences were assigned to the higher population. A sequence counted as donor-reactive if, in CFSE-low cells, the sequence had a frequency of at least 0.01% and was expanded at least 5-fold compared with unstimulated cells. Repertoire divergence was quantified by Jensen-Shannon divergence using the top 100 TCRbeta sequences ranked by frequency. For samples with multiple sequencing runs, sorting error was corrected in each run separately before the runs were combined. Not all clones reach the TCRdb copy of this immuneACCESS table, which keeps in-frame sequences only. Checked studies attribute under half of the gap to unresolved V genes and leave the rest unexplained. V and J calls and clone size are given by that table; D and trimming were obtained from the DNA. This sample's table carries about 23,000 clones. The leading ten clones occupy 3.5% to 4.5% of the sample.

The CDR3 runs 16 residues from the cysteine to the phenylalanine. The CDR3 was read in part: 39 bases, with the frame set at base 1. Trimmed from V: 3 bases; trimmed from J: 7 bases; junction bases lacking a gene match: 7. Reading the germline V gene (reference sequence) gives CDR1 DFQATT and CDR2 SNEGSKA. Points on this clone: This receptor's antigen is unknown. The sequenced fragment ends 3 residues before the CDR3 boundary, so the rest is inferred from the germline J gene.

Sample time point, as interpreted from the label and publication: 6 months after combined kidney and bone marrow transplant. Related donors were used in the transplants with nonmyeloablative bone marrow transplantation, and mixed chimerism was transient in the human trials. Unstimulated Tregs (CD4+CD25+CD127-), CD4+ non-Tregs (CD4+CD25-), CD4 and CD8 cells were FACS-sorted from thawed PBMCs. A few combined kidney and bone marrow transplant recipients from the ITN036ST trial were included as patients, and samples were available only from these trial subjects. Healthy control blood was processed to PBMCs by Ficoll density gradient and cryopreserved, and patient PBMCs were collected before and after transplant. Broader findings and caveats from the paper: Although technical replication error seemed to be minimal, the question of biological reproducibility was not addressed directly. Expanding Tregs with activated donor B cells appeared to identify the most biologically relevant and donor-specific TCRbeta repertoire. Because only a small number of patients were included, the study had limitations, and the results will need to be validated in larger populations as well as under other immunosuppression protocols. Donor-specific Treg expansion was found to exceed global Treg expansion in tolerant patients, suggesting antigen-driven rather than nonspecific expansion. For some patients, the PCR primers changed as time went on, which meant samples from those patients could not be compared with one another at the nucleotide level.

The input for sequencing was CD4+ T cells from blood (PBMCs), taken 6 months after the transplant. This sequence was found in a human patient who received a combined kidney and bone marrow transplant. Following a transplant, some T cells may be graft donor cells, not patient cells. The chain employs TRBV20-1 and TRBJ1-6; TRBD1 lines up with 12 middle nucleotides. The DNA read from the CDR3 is TGCAGTGCTAGGGGGGCCGGGACAGGGGGCAATTCACCC. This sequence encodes CSARGAGTGGNSP. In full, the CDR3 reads CSARGAGTGGNSPLHF.